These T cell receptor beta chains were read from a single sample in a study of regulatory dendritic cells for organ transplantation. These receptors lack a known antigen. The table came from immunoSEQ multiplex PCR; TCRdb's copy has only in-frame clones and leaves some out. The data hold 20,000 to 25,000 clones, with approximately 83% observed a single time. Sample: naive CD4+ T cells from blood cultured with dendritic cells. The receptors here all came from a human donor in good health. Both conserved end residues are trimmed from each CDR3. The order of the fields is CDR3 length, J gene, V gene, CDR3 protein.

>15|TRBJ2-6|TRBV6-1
ASSDWGGTRGANVLT
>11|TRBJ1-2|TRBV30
AWAPIRAYGYT
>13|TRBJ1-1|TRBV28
ASSRNDLMNTEAF
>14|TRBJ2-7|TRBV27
ASSPRWRDLTYEQY
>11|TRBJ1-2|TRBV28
ASRGGRYYGYT
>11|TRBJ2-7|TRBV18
ASSQTGRYEQY
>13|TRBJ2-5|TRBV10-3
AISEGLAGRETQY
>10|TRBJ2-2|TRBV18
ASSPYTGELF
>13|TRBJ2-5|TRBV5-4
ASSLVTGSSETQY
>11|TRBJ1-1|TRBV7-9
ASSFAVNTEAF
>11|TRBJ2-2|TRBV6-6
ASAPVGPGELF
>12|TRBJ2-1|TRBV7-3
ASSSPGLVGEQF
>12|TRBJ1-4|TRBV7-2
ASSFTGYNEKLF
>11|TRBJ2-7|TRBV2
ASSDWAEYEQY
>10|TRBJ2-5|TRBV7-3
ASSSSRETQY
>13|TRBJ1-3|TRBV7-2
ASSWDRATGNTIY
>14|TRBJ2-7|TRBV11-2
ASSNLKGTNSYEQY
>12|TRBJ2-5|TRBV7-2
ASSGGLAMETQY
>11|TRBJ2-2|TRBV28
ACRDTNTGELF
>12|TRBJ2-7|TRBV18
ASSKDGNSYEQY
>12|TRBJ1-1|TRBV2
ASSALGTNTEAF
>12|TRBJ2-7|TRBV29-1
SVEVGGVRDEQY
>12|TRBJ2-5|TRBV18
ASSPLPDQETQY
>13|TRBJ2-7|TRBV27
ASGATSGNGDEQY
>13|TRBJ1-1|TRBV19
ASSSRGESNTEAF
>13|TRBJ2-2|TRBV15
ATSRDDRGTGELF